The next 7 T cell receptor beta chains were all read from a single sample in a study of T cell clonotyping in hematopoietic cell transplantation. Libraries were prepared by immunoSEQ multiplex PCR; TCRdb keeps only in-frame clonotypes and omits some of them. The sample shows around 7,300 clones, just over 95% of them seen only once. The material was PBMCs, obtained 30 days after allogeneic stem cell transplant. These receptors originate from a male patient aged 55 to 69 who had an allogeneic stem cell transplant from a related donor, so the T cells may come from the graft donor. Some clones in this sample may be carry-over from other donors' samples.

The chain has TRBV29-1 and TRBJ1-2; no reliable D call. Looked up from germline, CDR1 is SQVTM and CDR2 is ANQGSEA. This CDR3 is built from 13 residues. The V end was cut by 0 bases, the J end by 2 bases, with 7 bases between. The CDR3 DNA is TGCAGCGTTGAAGAGGCTGAGAACTATGGCTACACCTTC. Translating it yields CSVEEAENYGYTF.

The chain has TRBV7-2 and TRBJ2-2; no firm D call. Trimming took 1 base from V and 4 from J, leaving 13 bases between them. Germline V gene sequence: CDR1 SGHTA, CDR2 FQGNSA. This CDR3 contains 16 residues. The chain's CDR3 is CASSLGARSGTGELFF. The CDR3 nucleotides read TGTGCCAGCAGCTTAGGGGCCAGGTCTGGCACCGGGGAGCTGTTTTTT. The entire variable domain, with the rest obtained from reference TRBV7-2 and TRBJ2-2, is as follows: GAGVSQSPSNKVTEKGKDVELRCDPISGHTALYWYRQSLGQGLEFLIYFQGNSAPDKSGLPSDRFSAERTGGSVSTLTIQRTQQEDSAVYLCASSLGARSGTGELFFGEGSRLTVL.

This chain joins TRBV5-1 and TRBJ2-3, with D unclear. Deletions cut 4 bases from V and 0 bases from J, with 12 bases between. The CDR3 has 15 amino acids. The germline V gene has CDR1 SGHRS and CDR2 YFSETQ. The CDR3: CASSVQQTSTDTQYF. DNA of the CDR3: TGCGCCAGCAGCGTTCAGCAGACAAGCACAGATACGCAGTATTTT.

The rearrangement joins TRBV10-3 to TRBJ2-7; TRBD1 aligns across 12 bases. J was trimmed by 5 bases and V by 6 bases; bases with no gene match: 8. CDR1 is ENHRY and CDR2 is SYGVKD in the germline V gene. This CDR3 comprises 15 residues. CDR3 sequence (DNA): TGTGCCATCAGCCGCCGGGACAGGGGGCCCGACGAGCAGTACTTC. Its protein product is CAISRRDRGPDEQYF.

The CDR3 loop is CASSFRGGHTDTQYF. DNA for the CDR3: TGTGCCAGCAGCTTCCGCGGGGGGCACACAGATACGCAGTATTTT. The chain links TRBV11-2 to TRBJ2-3, with TRBD2 matching over 8 bases. The CDR3 length is 15 residues. Per germline, CDR1 SGHAT and CDR2 FQNNGV. Trimming at V came to 3 bases and at J to 2 bases, leaving 4 bases not matched to a gene.

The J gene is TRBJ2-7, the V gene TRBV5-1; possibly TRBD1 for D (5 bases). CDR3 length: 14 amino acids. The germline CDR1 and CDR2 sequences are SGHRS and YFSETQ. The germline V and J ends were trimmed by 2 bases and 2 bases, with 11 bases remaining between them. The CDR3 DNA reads TGCGCCAGCAGCTTCCTCTGGGGCCCCTACGAGCAGTACTTC. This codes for CASSFLWGPYEQYF.

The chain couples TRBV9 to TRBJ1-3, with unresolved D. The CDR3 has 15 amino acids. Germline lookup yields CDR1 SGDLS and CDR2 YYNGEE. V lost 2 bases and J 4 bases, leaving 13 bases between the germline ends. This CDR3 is CASSVDGLRGNTIYF. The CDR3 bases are TGTGCCAGCAGCGTCGACGGGCTGAGAGGAAACACCATATATTTT.